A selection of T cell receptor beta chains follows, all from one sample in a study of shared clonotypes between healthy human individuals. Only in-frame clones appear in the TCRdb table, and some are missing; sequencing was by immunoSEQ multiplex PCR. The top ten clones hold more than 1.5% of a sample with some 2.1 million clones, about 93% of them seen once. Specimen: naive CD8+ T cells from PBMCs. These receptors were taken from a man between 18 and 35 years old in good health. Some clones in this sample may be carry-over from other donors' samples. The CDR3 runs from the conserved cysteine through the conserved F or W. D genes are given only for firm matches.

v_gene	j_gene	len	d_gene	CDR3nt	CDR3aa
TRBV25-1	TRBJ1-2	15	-	TGTGCCAGCAAACCTGGGAGGTCCCCGGGCTATGGCTACACCTTC	CASKPGRSPGYGYTF
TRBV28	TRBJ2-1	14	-	TGTGCCAGCAGTTTACAGTTTAGGGGCAATGAGCAGTTCTTC	CASSLQFRGNEQFF
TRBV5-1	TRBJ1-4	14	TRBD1	TGCGCCAGCAGCTTGGAATTCAGGGGGGATAGGATGTTTTTT	CASSLEFRGDRMFF
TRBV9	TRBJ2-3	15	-	TGTGCCAGCAGCGTGAGCATGACTAGCACAGATACGCAGTATTTT	CASSVSMTSTDTQYF
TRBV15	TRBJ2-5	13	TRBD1	TGTGCCACCGCAGGGGGCCGGCAAGAGACCCAGTACTTC	CATAGGRQETQYF
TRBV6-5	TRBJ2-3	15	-	TGTGCCAGCAGTTACTCGGGACAAACAGGGGATACGCAGTATTTT	CASSYSGQTGDTQYF
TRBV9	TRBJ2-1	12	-	TGTGCCAGCAGCGTAGCTGGGAGTGAGCAGTTCTTC	CASSVAGSEQFF
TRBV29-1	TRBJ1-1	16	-	TGCAGCGTTGTTCTGGGTATGGGGGGAATGAACACTGAAGCTTTCTTT	CSVVLGMGGMNTEAFF
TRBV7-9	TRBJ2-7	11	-	TGTGCCACCGGACCCCGGGGGGAGCAGTACTTC	CATGPRGEQYF
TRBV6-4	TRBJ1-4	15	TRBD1	TGTGCCAGCATCGGACAGGGCGCAACTAATGAAAAACTGTTTTTT	CASIGQGATNEKLFF
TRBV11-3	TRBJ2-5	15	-	TGTGCCAGCAGCTTAGGATCGAAGGGTTCAGAGACCCAGTACTTC	CASSLGSKGSETQYF
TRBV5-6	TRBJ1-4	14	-	TGTGCCAGCAGCTTTTCAGAGATGGGGGAAAAACTGTTTTTT	CASSFSEMGEKLFF
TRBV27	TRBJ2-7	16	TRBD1	TGTGCCAGTAGTTTACTTACCGGGACAGGGGCGATCGAGCAGTACTTC	CASSLLTGTGAIEQYF
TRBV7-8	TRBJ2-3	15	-	TGTGCCAGCAGCTTAGTCACAGGGAGAACAGATACGCAGTATTTT	CASSLVTGRTDTQYF
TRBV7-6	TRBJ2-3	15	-	TGTGCCAGCAGCTTATTACGACGCGCGTCAGATACGCAGTATTTT	CASSLLRRASDTQYF
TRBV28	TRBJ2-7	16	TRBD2	TGTGCCAGCACAAGTTGGCTAGCGGGAGTTTCCTACGAGCAGTACTTC	CASTSWLAGVSYEQYF
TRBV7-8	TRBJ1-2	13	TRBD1	TGTGCCAGCAGCTTTAACAGGGGAGGAGGCTACACCTTC	CASSFNRGGGYTF
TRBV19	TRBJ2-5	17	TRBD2	TGTGCCAGTAGCACCGGTGGACTAGCGGGTCCCAAAGAGACCCAGTACTTC	CASSTGGLAGPKETQYF